Below are 10 T cell receptor beta chains sequenced from a single sample in a study of T cells in Graves' hyperthyroidism and ophthalmopathy. RNA transcripts gave rise to amplified TCR beta CDR3 regions. Primed by the HTBI set, a first-round RT-PCR was run on the TCR CDR3. TCRdb reprocessed the multiplex PCR reads via MiXCR and lists one record per CDR3 protein. The table lists 250,000 to 300,000 distinct CDR3 sequences, 12% to 15% of them singletons. Sequenced material: blood. Receptor source: a woman aged 40 to 55 with Graves' hyperthyroidism.

The rearrangement joins TRBV4-2 to TRBJ2-1; TRBD2 agrees at 9 bases. The CDR3 loop spans 14 amino acids. Per germline, CDR1 LGHNA and CDR2 YNFKEQ. V lost 3 bases to trimming and J lost 6 bases; unmatched junction nucleotides: 3. The CDR3 DNA reads as TGTGCCAGCAGCCACGCGACTAGCGGCAATGAGCAGTTCTTC. It is translated as CASSHATSGNEQFF.

This clonotype was observed many times. This chain uses TRBV3-1 with TRBJ1-6; TRBD1 agrees at 9 bases. With 3 bases clipped from V and 10 bases from J, the junction kept 7 bases outside the gene matches. The CDR3 sequence is 15 residues long. Per the germline V gene, CDR1 is LGHDT and CDR2 is YNNKEL (reference sequence). In nucleotides, the CDR3 is TGTGCCAGCAGCCAGGGGACAGGGACTGGGTCACCCCTCCACTTT. It translates to CASSQGTGTGSPLHF.

This clonotype was counted ten times or more. This rearrangement joins TRBV7-2 to TRBJ2-7, with 12 bases that match TRBD2. This CDR3 comprises 15 residues. In germline, CDR1 is SGHTA, CDR2 FQGNSA. Trimming removed 5 bases from V and 1 base from J; junction bases left unmatched: 3. The CDR3, as DNA: TGTGCCAGCAGCCGACTAGCGGGGGTATCCTACGAGCAGTACTTC. Residues: CASSRLAGVSYEQYF. Complete variable domain (other parts from reference TRBV7-2 and TRBJ2-7): GAGVSQSPSNKVTEKGKDVELRCDPISGHTALYWYRQSLGQGLEFLIYFQGNSAPDKSGLPSDRFSAERTGGSVSTLTIQRTQQEDSAVYLCASSRLAGVSYEQYFGPGTRLTVT.

This clonotype was detected ten times or more. The chain combines TRBV2 with TRBJ2-1, with a possible D match to TRBD2 (6 bases). CDR3 length: 16 residues. Germline V gene sequence: CDR1 SNHLY, CDR2 FYNNEI. The V end lost 6 bases, the J end lost 0 bases, and 15 bases lay between the germline ends. CDR3 bases: TGTGCCAGCAGCGCGGGGACCAACCTCTCCTACAATGAGCAGTTCTTC. This gives the protein CASSAGTNLSYNEQFF.

The J gene is TRBJ1-6, the V gene TRBV6-2 or TRBV6-3; possibly TRBD1 for D (5 bases). This CDR3 has 15 residues. With 6 bases removed from V and 7 bases from J, the gap between germline ends came to 16 bases. CDR1 is MNHEY, CDR2 SVGEGT, per germline. DNA of the CDR3: TGTGCCAGCAGAATCCTCGCCAGGGACAATTCACCCCTCCACTTT. It codes for CASRILARDNSPLHF.

Concerning this clonotype itself: A clone one base away is much larger, so this may be a read error. V and J are TRBV6-6 and TRBJ1-5; D remains unclear. V was cut by 2 bases and J by 0 bases, with 8 bases left in between. This CDR3 spans 15 amino acids. Per germline, CDR1 MNHNY and CDR2 SVGAGI (reference sequence). The CDR3 nucleotides are TGTGCCAGCAGTTACGGACCCAATAGCAATCAGCCCCAGCATTTT. This translates into CASSYGPNSNQPQHF.

Many counts were recorded for this clonotype. V usage is TRBV7-2 and J usage is TRBJ1-2, with no clear D. Germline V gene lookup returns CDR1 SGHTA and CDR2 FQGNSA. Trimming removed 5 bases at V and 4 bases at J, with 14 bases between. CDR3 size: 14 residues. CDR3 sequence reads: CASSPGSQLYGYTF. CDR3 bases: TGTGCCAGCAGCCCCGGATCCCAGCTCTATGGCTACACCTTC.

The chain uses TRBV20-1 and TRBJ2-4; TRBD2 matches 14 bases. This CDR3 spans 15 amino acids. CDR1 DFQATT and CDR2 SNEGSKA come from the germline V gene (reference sequence). The junction had 5 bases not matched to a gene; V was cut back by 0 bases and J by 10 bases. This chain's CDR3 is CSARDGTSGRGIQYF. The CDR3 coding sequence is TGCAGTGCTAGAGATGGGACTAGCGGGAGAGGAATTCAGTACTTC.

This clonotype was recorded many times. An end of the junction differs from the germline gene, which may be a read error. V is TRBV11-3 and J is TRBJ2-5; no clear D gene. The CDR3 length is 15 residues. The germline CDR1 and CDR2 sequences are SGHNT and YENEEA. The CDR3 nucleotides are TGTGCCAGCAGCTTAGAATTTGGCGGCCAAAAGACCCAGTACTTC. Protein sequence: CASSLEFGGQKTQYF.

At least ten counts were recorded for this clonotype. V usage is TRBV2 and J usage is TRBJ1-1; no firm D call. Deletions cut 2 bases from V and 1 base from J, with 5 bases between. Germline loops: CDR1 SNHLY, CDR2 FYNNEI. CDR3 size: 13 residues. As DNA, the CDR3 is TGTGCCAGCAGTGAATTGGGGAACACTGAAGCTTTCTTT. It yields the protein CASSELGNTEAFF. The full variable domain, rest sourced from reference TRBV2 and TRBJ1-1, is EPEVTQTPSHQVTQMGQEVILRCVPISNHLYFYWYRQILGQKVEFLVSFYNNEISEKSEIFDDQFSVERPDGSNFTLKIRSTKLEDSAMYFCASSELGNTEAFFGQGTRLTVV.